The present entry profiles one T cell receptor (beta chain) with its context. Its target is not known. Repertoires were generated with immunoSEQ multiplex PCR, while TCRdb's copy carries only in-frame clones and drops some. The sample lists 120,000 to 150,000 clones, about 92% occurring once. This specimen belongs to a study of T cell responses to AZD1222 COVID-19 vaccine. General study points: Repertoires in all cases were sampled only once the peak T cell response had passed. Donors were mostly white British, more females; clonal diversity possibly underestimated.

The CDR3 is made up of 13 amino acids. The germline gives CDR1 MGHDK, CDR2 SYGVNS. V was shortened by 7 bases and J by 8 bases, with 17 bases between the two germline ends. The chain joins TRBV25-1 to TRBJ1-1; tentative D call: TRBD1 (5 bases). The receptor comes from an adult who received the AZD1222 COVID-19 vaccine. The sample here was peripheral blood, taken 28 days after the second AZD1222 dose. The CDR3 reads CASTPGGTREAFF. CDR3 in DNA: TGTGCCAGCACCCCAGGAGGGACGAGGGAAGCTTTCTTT.